A selection of T cell receptor beta chains follows, all from one sample in a study of T cells in localized non-small cell lung cancer. Profiled with immunoSEQ multiplex PCR; TCRdb holds only in-frame clones, not every one. In the table there are a few thousand clones, 23% of which are singletons. Sequenced here: lung tumor tissue, sampled before any cancer treatment. The receptors shown here come from a female donor older than 55 with stage I lung adenocarcinoma. Each CDR3 is given with its conserved first and last residue. The D gene is left open where the match is weak. Some rows have no size entry. The others give once, few or many, or a class for an expanded clone.

>few|TRBV6-8|TRBD1|TRBJ2-3
CASRPGQGATDTQYF
TGTGCCAGCAGACCGGGACAGGGGGCAACAGATACGCAGTATTTT
>medium-sized|TRBV5-3|TRBD1|TRBJ2-1
CARSLAGTESSYNEQFF
TGTGCCAGAAGCTTGGCCGGGACAGAGAGCTCCTACAATGAGCAGTTCTTC
>few|TRBV19|TRBD2|TRBJ2-6
CASWTRSSGANVLTF
TGTGCCAGTTGGACTAGATCCTCTGGGGCCAACGTCCTGACTTTC
>once|TRBV28|-|TRBJ1-3
CAAGNRASGNTIYF
TGTGCCGCGGGCAACAGGGCTTCTGGAAACACCATATATTTT
>-|TRBV2|TRBD1|TRBJ1-6
CASRGTGNLYNSPLHF
TGTGCCAGCAGAGGGACAGGGAATCTCTATAATTCACCCCTCCACTTT
>-|TRBV6-8|TRBD2|TRBJ2-2
CASSQAGGFLGELFF
TGTGCCAGCAGTCAAGCGGGAGGTTTTCTCGGGGAGCTGTTTTTT
>-|TRBV10-2|TRBD2|TRBJ2-1
CASSEGGSYNEQFF
TGCGCCAGCAGTGAGGGCGGGAGCTACAATGAGCAGTTCTTC
>-|TRBV29-1|TRBD2|TRBJ2-5
CSAVPGLAGGLETQYF
TGCAGCGCAGTCCCGGGACTAGCGGGAGGGTTAGAGACCCAGTACTTC
>-|TRBV14|-|TRBJ2-2
CASSLNLLAKGTGELFF
TGTGCCAGCAGCCTCAACCTTCTAGCGAAGGGGACCGGGGAGCTGTTTTTT
>-|TRBV14|-|TRBJ1-2
CASSPRPRPGGYTF
TGTGCCAGCAGCCCGCGTCCCAGACCCGGTGGCTACACCTTC
>-|TRBV28|-|TRBJ1-3
CASRGSGRVPGTIYF
TGTGCCAGCAGGGGGTCGGGCAGGGTACCAGGCACCATATATTTT
>-|TRBV10-2|-|TRBJ1-1
CASSLGGVNTEAFF
TGCGCCAGCAGCCTGGGGGGAGTGAACACTGAAGCTTTCTTT
>few|TRBV6-8|-|TRBJ1-1
CASTLRGGGEAFF
TGTGCCAGCACTTTACGGGGGGGTGGTGAAGCTTTCTTT
>few|TRBV19|TRBD2|TRBJ2-6
CASSIIGFGGRSPSGANVLTF
TGTGCCAGTAGTATCATCGGATTCGGCGGGAGGTCACCATCTGGGGCCAACGTCCTGACTTTC
>few|TRBV11-3|TRBD1|TRBJ2-7
CASSIGTGAYEQYF
TGTGCCAGCAGCATTGGGACAGGCGCCTACGAGCAGTACTTC
>few|TRBV9|-|TRBJ2-7
CASSVATREKQYF
TGTGCCAGCAGCGTAGCTACGAGGGAAAAGCAGTACTTC
>few|TRBV11-3|TRBD2|TRBJ2-1
CASSLLAGSYNEQFF
TGTGCCAGCAGCTTACTAGCGGGCTCCTACAATGAGCAGTTCTTC
>-|TRBV12-5|TRBD1|TRBJ2-1
CASGLGGQGSGEQFF
TGTGCTAGTGGTTTAGGGGGACAGGGATCCGGTGAGCAGTTCTTC
>-|TRBV10-3|TRBD1|TRBJ2-7
CAISEPTGARSYEQYF
TGTGCCATCAGTGAGCCTACAGGGGCCCGTTCCTACGAGCAGTACTTC
>few|TRBV30|TRBD1|TRBJ1-5
CAWSHGTENQPQHF
TGTGCCTGGAGCCATGGGACAGAGAATCAGCCCCAGCATTTT
>few|TRBV6-8|-|TRBJ2-5
CASRGPGEETQYF
TGTGCCAGCAGGGGTCCGGGAGAAGAGACCCAGTACTTC
>-|TRBV28|-|TRBJ2-3
CASSPRGIGTDTQYF
TGTGCCAGCAGCCCCCGGGGTATTGGCACAGATACGCAGTATTTT
>-|TRBV19|-|TRBJ1-5
CASTPPHPYSNQPQHF
TGTGCCAGTACCCCCCCACACCCATATAGCAATCAGCCCCAGCATTTT
>large|TRBV19|TRBD1|TRBJ2-5
CASSIPNRGETQYF
TGTGCCAGTAGTATCCCTAACAGGGGGGAGACCCAGTACTTC
>-|TRBV2|TRBD2|TRBJ2-1
CASSRTSGEQFF
TGTGCCAGCAGTAGGACTAGCGGGGAGCAGTTCTTC
>few|TRBV19|-|TRBJ1-1
CASSILSLNTEAFF
TGTGCCAGTAGTATCCTTTCATTGAACACTGAAGCTTTCTTT
>-|TRBV11-3|-|TRBJ2-3
CASSLTTSTDTQYF
TGTGCCAGCAGCTTAACTACTAGCACAGATACGCAGTATTTT
>few|TRBV12-2|-|TRBJ2-1
CATRRRTGVDEQFF
TGTGCCACCCGCCGTCGGACTGGGGTTGATGAGCAGTTCTTC
>-|TRBV19|TRBD1|TRBJ1-2
CASSDRESYGYTF
TGTGCCAGTAGCGACAGGGAGTCGTATGGCTACACCTTC
>few|TRBV6-8|TRBD1|TRBJ1-3
CASSRQGRNTIYF
TGTGCCAGCAGTAGACAGGGGAGGAACACCATATATTTT
>-|TRBV28|-|TRBJ1-1
CASSLALGRAFF
TGTGCCAGCAGTTTAGCTCTGGGGAGAGCTTTCTTT
>-|TRBV9|-|TRBJ2-7
CASSVAGSDSYEQYF
TGTGCCAGCAGCGTAGCGGGGAGTGACAGCTACGAGCAGTACTTC
>-|TRBV5-1|TRBD1|TRBJ2-5
CASSATGGRETQYF
TGCGCCAGCAGCGCGACAGGGGGCAGGGAGACCCAGTACTTC
>-|TRBV28|-|TRBJ2-6
CASRGSGANVLTF
TGTGCCAGCAGGGGCTCTGGGGCCAACGTCCTGACTTTC
>-|TRBV25-1|TRBD1|TRBJ2-7
CASRKTGVYEQYF
TGTGCCAGCAGAAAGACAGGGGTCTACGAGCAGTACTTC
>few|TRBV11-3|-|TRBJ2-5
CASSTGTSQETQYF
TGTGCCAGCAGCACCGGGACATCTCAAGAGACCCAGTACTTC
>few|TRBV6-8|-|TRBJ2-7
CASSYGGGFFEQYF
TGTGCCAGCAGTTACGGGGGCGGATTCTTCGAGCAGTACTTC
>-|TRBV25-1|-|TRBJ2-3
CASSKWDGGTDTQYF
TGTGCCAGCAGTAAATGGGACGGAGGCACAGATACGCAGTATTTT
>large|TRBV15|-|TRBJ2-1
CATSNFDRGNEQFF
TGTGCCACCAGCAACTTCGACAGAGGCAATGAGCAGTTCTTC
>few|TRBV4-1|-|TRBJ2-3
CASSPGDNTDTQYF
TGCGCCAGCAGCCCTGGGGACAACACAGATACGCAGTATTTT
>medium-sized|TRBV9|-|TRBJ2-3
CASSVVQGSTDTQYF
TGTGCCAGCAGCGTAGTGCAGGGCAGCACAGATACGCAGTATTTT
>few|TRBV2|-|TRBJ1-5
CASSGTALNQPQHF
TGTGCCAGCAGTGGGACTGCCCTCAATCAGCCCCAGCATTTT
>-|TRBV10-2|TRBD2|TRBJ2-4
CASSEGTSGGLAKNIQYF
TGCGCCAGCAGTGAGGGGACTAGCGGGGGCCTAGCCAAAAACATTCAGTACTTC
>-|TRBV6-8|TRBD1|TRBJ1-5
CASSGDSRNQPQHF
TGTGCCAGCAGTGGGGACAGTCGCAATCAGCCCCAGCATTTT
>few|TRBV19|-|TRBJ2-7
CASSNGGTGAYEQYF
TGTGCCAGTAGTAACGGGGGTACAGGGGCGTACGAGCAGTACTTC
>once|TRBV10-2|-|TRBJ1-2
CASGQAPDYGYTF
TGCGCCAGCGGGCAGGCTCCGGACTATGGCTACACCTTC
>medium-sized|TRBV11-3|-|TRBJ2-1
CASSLVSVGVSNEQFF
TGTGCCAGCAGCTTAGTCTCGGTGGGGGTGTCGAATGAGCAGTTCTTC
>-|TRBV10-2|-|TRBJ1-5
CASSERFEGPQHF
TGCGCCAGCAGTGAGAGATTCGAAGGGCCCCAGCATTTT
>-|TRBV5-1|TRBD1|TRBJ1-1
CASSLNRGLRLNTEAFF
TGCGCCAGCAGCTTGAACAGGGGGCTGAGGCTCAACACTGAAGCTTTCTTT
>-|TRBV10-3|TRBD1|TRBJ2-7
CAISEPGQGASYEQYF
TGTGCCATCAGTGAGCCTGGACAGGGAGCCTCCTACGAGCAGTACTTC
>-|TRBV30|-|TRBJ1-2
CAWRGDASYYGYTF
TGTGCCTGGAGAGGGGACGCATCCTACTATGGCTACACCTTC